The clone carrying this TCR beta chain showed up just a few times. Its antigen is unknown. These data originate in a study of beta chain features in type 1 diabetes. Study-level results: TCRB CDR3s from Type 1 diabetes patients were moderately but significantly shorter in all four CD4+ subsets. In type 1 diabetes patients, VDJ junctions had fewer insertions; deletions at these junctions were more frequent.

The single heparinised draw taken from each donor contained around 100 mL of blood on average. Markers CD45RO/CCR7/CD25/CD127/CD95/CD27 served to sort CD4+ naive, central memory, regulatory and stem cell-like memory cells. All sorted populations exceeded 95% purity. Expressed TCRB transcripts were sequenced because the entire RNA isolate underwent reverse transcription. Generated by immunoSEQ multiplex PCR, the TCRdb table keeps only in-frame clones and is missing some. The table shows approximately 280,000 clones, with approximately 16% occurring only once. This receptor was obtained from a man aged 18 to 35 with type 1 diabetes. Material for sequencing was naive CD4+ T cells from blood.

The CDR3: CASSLLAPGQGKYF. CDR3 coding DNA: TGTGCCAGCAGTTTACTCGCCCCTGGACAGGGCAAGTACTTC. This chain uses TRBV28 with TRBJ2-7, with TRBD1 matching over 8 bases. Trimming removed 2 bases from V and 11 bases from J; junction bases left unmatched: 11. The CDR3 length is 14 residues. Germline values: CDR1 MDHEN, CDR2 SYDVKM.